Below are 13 T cell receptor beta chains sequenced from a single sample in a study of T cell repertoires in cytomegalovirus infection (dated by TCRdb to between 2018 and 2021). For these TCRs, the target antigens are not known. The instrument was an Illumina HiSeq 1500. The public reads were reanalyzed by TCRdb: fastp trimming at Q25, MiXCR alignment, in-frame beta chains only. Under each unique CDR3 protein, matching rows form one entry showing the most common genes and DNA. The sample table shows 650,000 to 900,000 distinct CDR3 sequences, and about 29% are seen once. The ten largest clones represent about 12% of the sample. In light of the paper, this sample's treatment or condition label describes: in vitro stimulation with specific CMV peptide epitopes to enrich CMV-specific T cells. The sequences come from cultured CD8+ T cells from PBMCs, collected from culture after CMV antigen stimulation. Every receptor here comes from a human donor in good health (CMV status not recorded). Some clones in this sample may be carry-over from other donors' samples.

The gene calls are TRBV4-2 and TRBJ1-1, with D unclear. This CDR3 spans 11 amino acids. V was cut by 2 bases and J by 6 bases, with 4 bases left in between. Germline V gives CDR1 LGHNA, CDR2 YNFKEQ. The CDR3 protein is CASSQTAEAFF. Here the CDR3 DNA reads TGTGCCAGCAGCCAAACAGCTGAAGCTTTCTTT.

This clonotype was seen a single time. The CDR3 region has the DNA TGTGCCAGCCGAGGGCTAGCGGGGGGGCCCGAGCAGTACTTC. Protein sequence: CASRGLAGGPEQYF. The genes are TRBV6-2 or TRBV6-3 and TRBJ2-7; TRBD2 matches at 12 bases. This CDR3 is built from 14 residues. Losses at the gene ends were 8 bases for V and 6 bases for J; bases not matched to a gene: 8. Germline V CDR1 and CDR2: MNHEY, SVGEGT.

This clonotype was counted at least ten times. The chain has TRBV7-9 and TRBJ2-2; D may be TRBD2 (6 bases). This CDR3 contains 14 residues. V lost 5 bases and J 6 bases, leaving 13 bases between the germline ends. Germline V gene sequence: CDR1 SEHNR, CDR2 FQNEAQ (reference sequence). The CDR3 DNA follows: TGTGCCAGCAGCACTAGCCCGAGCGCCGGGGAGCTGTTTTTT. This sequence encodes CASSTSPSAGELFF.

The chain couples TRBV29-1 to TRBJ2-5; tentatively, D is TRBD2 (6 bases). CDR3 length equals 15 residues. With 2 bases removed from V and 5 bases from J, the gap between germline ends came to 18 bases. From germline, CDR1 is SQVTM and CDR2 ANQGSEA. In nucleotides, the CDR3 is TGCAGCGTTGAATGGGCGGCGGGGCCTAGGGAGACCCAGTACTTC. It yields the protein CSVEWAAGPRETQYF.

This clonotype was counted between two and nine times. The V and J genes are TRBV12-3 or TRBV12-4 and TRBJ1-1, with a tentative D call TRBD1 (5 bases). The length of the CDR3 is 14 residues. Trimming cost V 7 bases and J 5 bases, with 17 bases left between them. The CDR3 reads CASTSPQGGTEAFF. The DNA for the CDR3 is TGTGCCAGCACCTCGCCCCAGGGAGGGACTGAAGCTTTCTTT.

This clonotype was counted between two and nine times. This sequence joins TRBV7-9 and TRBJ2-5; weak D call: TRBD1 (5 bases). CDR1 and CDR2 from the germline V gene are SEHNR and FQNEAQ (reference sequence). The V end lost 8 bases, the J end lost 5 bases, and 15 bases lay between the germline ends. The CDR3 sequence is 13 residues long. CDR3 region: CASASREHETQYF. The CDR3 DNA follows: TGTGCCAGCGCCAGCAGGGAACACGAGACCCAGTACTTC.

The V gene is TRBV29-1, the J gene TRBJ2-7, with D hard to call. Trimming left V 4 bases short and J 0 bases short, with 7 bases between. This CDR3 has 12 amino acids. Germline V CDR1 and CDR2: SQVTM, ANQGSEA. CDR3 amino acids: CSVVTDSYEQYF. CDR3 DNA: TGCAGCGTTGTAACAGACTCCTACGAGCAGTACTTC.

The V call is TRBV5-5, the J call TRBJ1-1; TRBD1 matches at 7 bases. Germline V gene sequence: CDR1 SGHKS, CDR2 YYEKEE (reference sequence). The CDR3 consists of 12 residues. V trimming: 4 bases; J trimming: 8 bases; junction bases outside the gene matches: 5. For the CDR3, the DNA is TGTGCCAGCAGCCATCCGGGACAGGAAGCTTTCTTT. Translated, it gives CASSHPGQEAFF.

With respect to this clonotype: A read error may explain this, as a much larger clone is one base away. This CDR3 fails to terminate in the conserved phenylalanine or tryptophan, so it likely reflects a read error. The genes are TRBV7-2 and TRBJ2-1; D unresolved. Looked up from germline, CDR1 is SGHTA and CDR2 is FQGNSA. The CDR3 is made up of 14 amino acids. Trimming left V 8 bases short and J 4 bases short, with 15 bases between. The CDR3 here is CASRKKDQYNEQFL. CDR3 coding DNA: TGTGCCAGCCGGAAGAAGGACCAGTACAATGAGCAGTTCCTC.

This clonotype was counted between two and nine times. CDR3 DNA sequence: TGCAGCGCAGACGGACAGGGTATCTCCTATGGCTACACCTTC. Amino acids: CSADGQGISYGYTF. J is TRBJ1-2 and V is TRBV29-1; 8 bases fit TRBD1. V trimming: 7 bases; J trimming: 4 bases; junction bases outside the gene matches: 11. This CDR3 contains 14 residues. In germline, CDR1 is SQVTM, CDR2 ANQGSEA.

This rearrangement joins TRBV5-4 to TRBJ2-5; D perhaps matches TRBD1 (6 bases). The CDR3 sequence is 14 residues long. CDR1 and CDR2 (germline): SGHNT, YYREEE (reference sequence). The ends were cut back, 4 bases at V and 1 base at J, with 11 bases in the middle. CDR3 bases: TGTGCCAGCAGCCCCACGGACAGCCAAGAGACCCAGTACTTC. It codes for CASSPTDSQETQYF.

The chain carries TRBV4-3 and TRBJ2-3, with a tentative D call TRBD1 (6 bases). The V end was cut by 2 bases, the J end by 2 bases, with 20 bases between. CDR1 LGHNA and CDR2 YSLEER come from the germline V gene. The CDR3 consists of 18 residues. The CDR3 loop reads CASSQLLIQGEDTDTQYF. The CDR3, as DNA: TGCGCCAGCAGCCAACTTTTAATACAGGGAGAAGACACAGATACGCAGTATTTT.

The table lists this clonotype with a count of one. The chain is built from TRBV2 and TRBJ2-7; D unclear. The CDR3 covers 12 residues. Per germline, CDR1 SNHLY and CDR2 FYNNEI. V gave up 2 bases and J gave up 7 bases, with 9 bases separating them. This CDR3 reads CASSEYGVEQYF. The CDR3 region has the DNA TGTGCCAGCAGTGAATACGGCGTGGAGCAGTACTTC.